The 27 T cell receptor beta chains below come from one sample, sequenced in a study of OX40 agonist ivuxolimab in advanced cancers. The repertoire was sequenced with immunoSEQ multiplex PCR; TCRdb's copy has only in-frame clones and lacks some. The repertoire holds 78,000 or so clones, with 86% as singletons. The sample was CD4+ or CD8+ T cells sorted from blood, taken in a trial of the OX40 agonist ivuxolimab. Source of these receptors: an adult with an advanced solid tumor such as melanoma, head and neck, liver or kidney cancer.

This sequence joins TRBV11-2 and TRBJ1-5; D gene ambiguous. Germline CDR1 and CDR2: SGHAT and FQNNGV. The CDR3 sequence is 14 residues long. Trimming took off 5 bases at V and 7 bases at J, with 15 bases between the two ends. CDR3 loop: CASSPDGPKQPQHF. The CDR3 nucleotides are TGTGCCAGCAGCCCCGATGGGCCGAAGCAGCCCCAGCATTTT.

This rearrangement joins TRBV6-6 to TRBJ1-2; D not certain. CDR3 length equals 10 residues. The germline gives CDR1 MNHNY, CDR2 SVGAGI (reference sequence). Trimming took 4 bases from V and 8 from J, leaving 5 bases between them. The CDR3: CASSSWGYTF. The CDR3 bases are TGTGCCAGCAGTTCGTGGGGCTACACCTTC.

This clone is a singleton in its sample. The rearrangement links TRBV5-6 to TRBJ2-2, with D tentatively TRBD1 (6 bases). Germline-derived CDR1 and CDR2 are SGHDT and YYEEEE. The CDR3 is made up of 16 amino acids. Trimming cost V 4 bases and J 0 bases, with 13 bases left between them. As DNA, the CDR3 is TGTGCCAGCAGCCGAGATGAGGGGGCGAACACCGGGGAGCTGTTTTTT. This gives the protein CASSRDEGANTGELFF.

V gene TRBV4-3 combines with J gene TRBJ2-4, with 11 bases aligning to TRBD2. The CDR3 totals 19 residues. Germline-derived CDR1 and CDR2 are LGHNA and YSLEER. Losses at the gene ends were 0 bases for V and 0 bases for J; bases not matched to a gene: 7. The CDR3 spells CASSQDTLAGGVAKNIQYF. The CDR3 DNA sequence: TGCGCCAGCAGCCAAGATACCCTAGCGGGGGGCGTAGCCAAAAACATTCAGTACTTC.

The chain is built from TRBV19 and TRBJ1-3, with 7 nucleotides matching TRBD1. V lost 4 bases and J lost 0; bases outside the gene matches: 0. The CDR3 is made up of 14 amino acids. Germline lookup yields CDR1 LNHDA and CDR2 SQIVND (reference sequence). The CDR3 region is CASSRQGSGNTIYF. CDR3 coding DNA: TGTGCCAGTAGTAGACAGGGCTCTGGAAACACCATATATTTT.

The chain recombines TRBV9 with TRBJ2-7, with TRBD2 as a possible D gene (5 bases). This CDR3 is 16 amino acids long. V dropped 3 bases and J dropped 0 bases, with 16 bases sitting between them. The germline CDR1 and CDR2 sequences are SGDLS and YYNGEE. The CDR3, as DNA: TGTGCCAGCAGCGAGAGGGCGGGCTATAGCTCCTACGAGCAGTACTTC. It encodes CASSERAGYSSYEQYF. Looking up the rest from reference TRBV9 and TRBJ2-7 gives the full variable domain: DSGVTQTPKHLITATGQRVTLRCSPRSGDLSVYWYQQSLDQGLQFLIQYYNGEERAKGNILERFSAQQFPDLHSELNLSSLELGDSALYFCASSERAGYSSYEQYFGPGTRLTVT.

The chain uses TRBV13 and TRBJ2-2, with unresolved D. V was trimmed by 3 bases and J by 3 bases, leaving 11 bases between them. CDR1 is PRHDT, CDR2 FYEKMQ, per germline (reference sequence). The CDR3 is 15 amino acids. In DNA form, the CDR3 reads TGTGCCAGCAGCTTGAAGTTACGAGACACCGGGGAGCTGTTTTTT. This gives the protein CASSLKLRDTGELFF.

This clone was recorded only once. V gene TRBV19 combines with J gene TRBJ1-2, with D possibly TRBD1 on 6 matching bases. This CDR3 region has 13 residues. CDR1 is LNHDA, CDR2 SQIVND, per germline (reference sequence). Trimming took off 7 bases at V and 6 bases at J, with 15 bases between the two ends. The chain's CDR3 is CASTFQRGDGYTF. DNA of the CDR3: TGTGCCAGTACCTTCCAAAGGGGGGATGGCTACACCTTC.

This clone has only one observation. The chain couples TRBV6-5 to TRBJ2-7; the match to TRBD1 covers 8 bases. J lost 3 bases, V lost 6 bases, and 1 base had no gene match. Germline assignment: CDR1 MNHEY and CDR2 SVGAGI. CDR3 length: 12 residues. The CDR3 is CASRGQVYEQYF. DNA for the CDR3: TGTGCCAGCAGGGGACAGGTCTACGAGCAGTACTTC.

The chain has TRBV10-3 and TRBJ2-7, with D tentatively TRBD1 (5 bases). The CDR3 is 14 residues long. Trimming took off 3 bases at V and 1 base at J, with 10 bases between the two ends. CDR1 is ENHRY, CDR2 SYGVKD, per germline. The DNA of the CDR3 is TGTGCCATCAGTGACAGGGCTCGGTCCTACGAGCAGTACTTC. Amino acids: CAISDRARSYEQYF.

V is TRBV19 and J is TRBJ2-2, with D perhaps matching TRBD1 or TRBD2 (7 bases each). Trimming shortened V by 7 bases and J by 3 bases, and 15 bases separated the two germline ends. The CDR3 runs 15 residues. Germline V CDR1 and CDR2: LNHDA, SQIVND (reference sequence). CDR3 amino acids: CASKAGQGDTGELFF. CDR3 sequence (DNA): TGTGCCAGTAAAGCGGGGCAGGGGGACACCGGGGAGCTGTTTTTT. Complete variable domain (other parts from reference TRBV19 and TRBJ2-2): DGGITQSPKYLFRKEGQNVTLSCEQNLNHDAMYWYRQDPGQGLRLIYYSQIVNDFQKGDIAEGYSVSREKKESFPLTVTSAQKNPTAFYLCASKAGQGDTGELFFGEGSRLTVL.

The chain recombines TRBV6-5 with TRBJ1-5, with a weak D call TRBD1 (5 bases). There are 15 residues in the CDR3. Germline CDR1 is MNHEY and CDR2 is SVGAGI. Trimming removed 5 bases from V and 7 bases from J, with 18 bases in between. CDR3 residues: CASSRNGRAGQPQHF. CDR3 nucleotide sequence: TGTGCCAGCAGTCGCAATGGCAGGGCGGGCCAGCCCCAGCATTTT.

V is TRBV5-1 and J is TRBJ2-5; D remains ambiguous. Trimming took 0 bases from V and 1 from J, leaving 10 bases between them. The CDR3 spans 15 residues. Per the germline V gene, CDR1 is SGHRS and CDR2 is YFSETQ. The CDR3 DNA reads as TGCGCCAGCAGCTTGGAAGGCAGACTCCAAGAGACCCAGTACTTC. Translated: CASSLEGRLQETQYF.

The CDR3 sequence is CSVEDLSGRSYNEQFF. The CDR3 DNA reads TGCAGCGTTGAAGATCTGAGCGGGAGGTCTTACAATGAGCAGTTCTTC. This sequence joins TRBV29-1 and TRBJ2-1, with 9 bases matching TRBD2. Germline-derived CDR1 and CDR2 are SQVTM and ANQGSEA. V gave up 0 bases and J gave up 4 bases; unmatched junction bases: 7. The CDR3 covers 16 residues.

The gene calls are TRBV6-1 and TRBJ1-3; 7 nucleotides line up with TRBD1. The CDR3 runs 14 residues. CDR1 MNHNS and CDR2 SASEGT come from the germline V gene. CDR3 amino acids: CAARRGPEGNTIYF. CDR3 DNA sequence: TGTGCGGCAAGGAGGGGGCCGGAGGGAAACACCATATATTTT.

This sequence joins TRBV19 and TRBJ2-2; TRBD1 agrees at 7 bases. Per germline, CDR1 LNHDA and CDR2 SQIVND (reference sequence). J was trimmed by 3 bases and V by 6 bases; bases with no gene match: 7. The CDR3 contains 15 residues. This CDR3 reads CASRRDSLDTGELFF. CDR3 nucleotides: TGTGCCAGTAGAAGGGACAGCCTCGACACCGGGGAGCTGTTTTTT.

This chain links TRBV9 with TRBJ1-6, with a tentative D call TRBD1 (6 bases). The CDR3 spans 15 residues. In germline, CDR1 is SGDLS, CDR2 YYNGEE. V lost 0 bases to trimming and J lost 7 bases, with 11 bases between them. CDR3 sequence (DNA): TGTGCCAGCAGCGTAGGTGTGGACAGCAATTCACCCCTCCACTTT. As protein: CASSVGVDSNSPLHF. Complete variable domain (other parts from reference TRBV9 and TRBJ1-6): DSGVTQTPKHLITATGQRVTLRCSPRSGDLSVYWYQQSLDQGLQFLIQYYNGEERAKGNILERFSAQQFPDLHSELNLSSLELGDSALYFCASSVGVDSNSPLHFGNGTRLTVT.

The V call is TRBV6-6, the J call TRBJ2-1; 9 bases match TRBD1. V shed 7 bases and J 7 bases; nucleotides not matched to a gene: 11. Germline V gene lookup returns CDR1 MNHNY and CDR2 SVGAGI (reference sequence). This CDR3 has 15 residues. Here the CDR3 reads CASIETQGAKNEQFF. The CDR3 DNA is TGTGCCAGCATCGAGACACAGGGGGCTAAAAATGAGCAGTTCTTC.

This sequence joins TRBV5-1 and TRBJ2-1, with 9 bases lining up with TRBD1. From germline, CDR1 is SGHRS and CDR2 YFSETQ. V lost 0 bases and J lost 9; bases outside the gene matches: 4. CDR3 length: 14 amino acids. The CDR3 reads CASSLVDRGVEQFF. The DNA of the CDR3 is TGCGCCAGCAGCTTGGTCGACAGGGGGGTTGAGCAGTTCTTC.

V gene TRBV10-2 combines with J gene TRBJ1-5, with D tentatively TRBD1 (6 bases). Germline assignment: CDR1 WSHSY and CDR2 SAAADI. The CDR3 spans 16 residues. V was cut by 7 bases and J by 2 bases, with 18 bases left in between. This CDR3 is CASKSGGAGGNQPQHF. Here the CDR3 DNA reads TGCGCCAGCAAATCCGGGGGCGCGGGAGGCAATCAGCCCCAGCATTTT.

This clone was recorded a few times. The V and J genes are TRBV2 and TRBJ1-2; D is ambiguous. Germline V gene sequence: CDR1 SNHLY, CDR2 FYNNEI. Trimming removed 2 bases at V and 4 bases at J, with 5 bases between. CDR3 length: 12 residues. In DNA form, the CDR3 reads TGTGCCAGCAGTGAATGGAGCTATGGCTACACCTTC. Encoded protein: CASSEWSYGYTF.

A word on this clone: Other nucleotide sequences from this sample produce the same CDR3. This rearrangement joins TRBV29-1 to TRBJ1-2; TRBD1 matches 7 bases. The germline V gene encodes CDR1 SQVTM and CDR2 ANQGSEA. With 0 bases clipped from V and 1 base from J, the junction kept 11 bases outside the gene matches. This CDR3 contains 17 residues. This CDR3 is CSVEDRDREMNNYGYTF. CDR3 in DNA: TGCAGCGTTGAAGACCGGGACAGAGAAATGAATAACTATGGCTACACCTTC.

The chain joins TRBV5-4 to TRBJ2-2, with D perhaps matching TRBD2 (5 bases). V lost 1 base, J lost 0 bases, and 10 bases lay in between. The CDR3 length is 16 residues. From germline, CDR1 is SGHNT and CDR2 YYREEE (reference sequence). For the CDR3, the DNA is TGTGCCAGCAGCTTGAACGGGGTTGCGAACACCGGGGAGCTGTTTTTT. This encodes CASSLNGVANTGELFF.

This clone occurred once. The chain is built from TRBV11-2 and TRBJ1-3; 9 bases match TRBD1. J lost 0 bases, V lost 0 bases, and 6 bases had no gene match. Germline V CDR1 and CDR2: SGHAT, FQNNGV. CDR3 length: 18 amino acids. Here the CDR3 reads CASSLETTGGYSGNTIYF. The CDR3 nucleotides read TGTGCCAGCAGCTTAGAAACGACAGGGGGTTACTCTGGAAACACCATATATTTT.

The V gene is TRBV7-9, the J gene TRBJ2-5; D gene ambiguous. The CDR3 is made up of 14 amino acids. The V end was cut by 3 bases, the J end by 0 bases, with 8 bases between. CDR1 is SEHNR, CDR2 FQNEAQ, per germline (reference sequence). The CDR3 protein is CASSFFGNQETQYF. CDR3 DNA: TGTGCCAGCAGCTTCTTCGGAAACCAAGAGACCCAGTACTTC.

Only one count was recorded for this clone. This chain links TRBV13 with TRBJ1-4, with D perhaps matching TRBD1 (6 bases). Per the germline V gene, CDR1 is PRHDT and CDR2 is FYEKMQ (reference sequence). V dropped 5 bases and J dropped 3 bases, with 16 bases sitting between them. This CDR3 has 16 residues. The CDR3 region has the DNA TGTGCCAGCAGCGGAAGGAAGGGGGGGGCTAATGAAAAACTGTTTTTT. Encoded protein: CASSGRKGGANEKLFF.

CDR3 nucleotide sequence: TGTGCCACCAGCAGAACCACTATGCTCAGGATCAGAAATGAGCAGTTCTTC. It codes for CATSRTTMLRIRNEQFF. The chain couples TRBV15 to TRBJ2-1; the D is unclear. The CDR3 consists of 17 residues. Germline V gives CDR1 LNHNV, CDR2 YYDKDF (reference sequence). V shed 2 bases and J shed 7 bases, with 21 bases lying between them. The full variable domain, its missing parts supplied by reference TRBV15 and TRBJ2-1, is DAMVIQNPRYQVTQFGKPVTLSCSQTLNHNVMYWYQQKSSQAPKLLFHYYDKDFNNEADTPDNFQSRRPNTSFCFLDIRSPGLGDTAMYLCATSRTTMLRIRNEQFFGPGTRLTVL.